Listed below are T cell receptor beta chains from one sample, sequenced in a study of beta chain features in type 1 diabetes. Clones were read by immunoSEQ multiplex PCR, and TCRdb kept only the in-frame ones, dropping some. The sample includes roughly 70,000 clones, about 50% seen only once; the top ten take 0.65% to 0.75%. The sample was central memory CD4+ T cells from blood. These TCRs come from a man under 40 with type 1 diabetes. The CDR3 runs from the conserved cysteine through the conserved F or W. Each record gives: V gene, clone size, D gene, J gene, CDR3 DNA, CDR3 protein. D genes are given only for firm matches. Only part of the rows carry a size: once, few, many, or a class if the clone is expanded.

V gene: TRBV29-1; clone size: -; D gene: TRBD2; J gene: TRBJ2-7; CDR3 DNA: TGCAGCGTTGACATTAGCGGGAGCGATGAGCAGTACTTC; CDR3 protein: CSVDISGSDEQYF
V gene: TRBV11-3; clone size: few; D gene: -; J gene: TRBJ1-6; CDR3 DNA: TGTGCCAGCAGGTTCGGGGGTAACTCACCCCTCCACTTT; CDR3 protein: CASRFGGNSPLHF
V gene: TRBV6-5; clone size: few; D gene: -; J gene: TRBJ2-1; CDR3 DNA: TGTGCCAGCAGTTACGTGCGCTTTAAGTTCTTC; CDR3 protein: CASSYVRFKFF
V gene: TRBV30; clone size: few; D gene: -; J gene: TRBJ1-3; CDR3 DNA: TGTGCCTGGAGTATCAGTACGGGGGGAAACACCATATATTTT; CDR3 protein: CAWSISTGGNTIYF
V gene: TRBV18; clone size: -; D gene: -; J gene: TRBJ2-5; CDR3 DNA: TGTGCCAGCTCACCACCGAGTGTGGCCGGGGAGACCCAGTACTTC; CDR3 protein: CASSPPSVAGETQYF
V gene: TRBV7-6; clone size: -; D gene: TRBD2; J gene: TRBJ2-7; CDR3 DNA: TGTGCCAGCACCCCATGGGCAGGGGCCGGCCGGGGGGGCTACGAGCAGTACTTC; CDR3 protein: CASTPWAGAGRGGYEQYF
V gene: TRBV7-9; clone size: -; D gene: -; J gene: TRBJ2-2; CDR3 DNA: TGTGCCAGCAGCCTGAACACCGGGGAGCTGTTTTTT; CDR3 protein: CASSLNTGELFF
V gene: TRBV7-2; clone size: -; D gene: TRBD1; J gene: TRBJ2-3; CDR3 DNA: TGTGCCAGCGGCCGGGACAGGGGGGCAGATACGCAGTATTTT; CDR3 protein: CASGRDRGADTQYF
V gene: TRBV14; clone size: few; D gene: -; J gene: TRBJ1-1; CDR3 DNA: TGTGCCAGCAGCCTACAAGAAACCACTGAAGCTTTCTTT; CDR3 protein: CASSLQETTEAFF
V gene: TRBV6-6; clone size: few; D gene: TRBD1; J gene: TRBJ1-2; CDR3 DNA: TGTGCCAGCAACCCCCCGGGCGCGGGACAGTATGGCTACACCTTC; CDR3 protein: CASNPPGAGQYGYTF
V gene: TRBV19; clone size: few; D gene: -; J gene: TRBJ1-1; CDR3 DNA: TGTGCCACCCTTGGACATCTGAACACTGAAGCTTTCTTT; CDR3 protein: CATLGHLNTEAFF
V gene: TRBV6-5; clone size: -; D gene: -; J gene: TRBJ2-3; CDR3 DNA: TGTGCCAGCAGCACAGGAGTACAAGGTACGCAGTATTTT; CDR3 protein: CASSTGVQGTQYF
V gene: TRBV29-1; clone size: few; D gene: -; J gene: TRBJ2-5; CDR3 DNA: TGCAGCGCCTCTACCCAGGGAGAGACCCAGTACTTC; CDR3 protein: CSASTQGETQYF
V gene: TRBV27; clone size: few; D gene: -; J gene: TRBJ1-1; CDR3 DNA: TGTGCCAGCAGTTTATCCCGGACTAACACTGAAGCTTTCTTT; CDR3 protein: CASSLSRTNTEAFF
V gene: TRBV7-2; clone size: -; D gene: -; J gene: TRBJ2-5; CDR3 DNA: TGTGCCAGCAGCTTAGTTTTGGTTAGCGGTAGGACAGAGACCCAGTACTTC; CDR3 protein: CASSLVLVSGRTETQYF
V gene: TRBV19; clone size: -; D gene: TRBD1; J gene: TRBJ1-3; CDR3 DNA: TGTGCCAGTAGTCCCTACTCCGGGACAGGAGGAAACACCATATATTTT; CDR3 protein: CASSPYSGTGGNTIYF
V gene: TRBV6-1; clone size: -; D gene: TRBD1; J gene: TRBJ1-4; CDR3 DNA: TGTGCCAGCAGTGAATCAGGGGGTAATGAAAAACTGTTTTTT; CDR3 protein: CASSESGGNEKLFF
V gene: TRBV5-1; clone size: once; D gene: TRBD2; J gene: TRBJ2-1; CDR3 DNA: TGCGCCAGCAGCGACGGGGGGAATGAGCAGTTCTTC; CDR3 protein: CASSDGGNEQFF
V gene: TRBV6-5; clone size: -; D gene: TRBD1; J gene: TRBJ2-7; CDR3 DNA: TGTGCCAGCAGTTCCCCCGGGACAGCCTACGAGCAGTACTTC; CDR3 protein: CASSSPGTAYEQYF
V gene: TRBV7-2; clone size: -; D gene: -; J gene: TRBJ1-6; CDR3 DNA: TGTGCCAGCAGCCCGTATAATTCACCCCTCCACTTT; CDR3 protein: CASSPYNSPLHF
V gene: TRBV19; clone size: -; D gene: -; J gene: TRBJ1-1; CDR3 DNA: TGTGCCAGTAGCAAAGAATTAGGGCTGGAGGCACCCGAAGCTTTCTTT; CDR3 protein: CASSKELGLEAPEAFF
V gene: TRBV6-5; clone size: -; D gene: TRBD2; J gene: TRBJ2-5; CDR3 DNA: TGTGCCAGCAAGGCCAGCGGGGGGGCCGGTGAGACCCAGTACTTC; CDR3 protein: CASKASGGAGETQYF
V gene: TRBV2; clone size: -; D gene: -; J gene: TRBJ2-5; CDR3 DNA: TGTGCCAGCAGTGCTACAGGAGGGGAGACCCAGTACTTC; CDR3 protein: CASSATGGETQYF
V gene: TRBV5-1; clone size: once; D gene: -; J gene: TRBJ2-3; CDR3 DNA: TGCGCCAGCAGCTCTCTAGCGCCGTCCACAGATACGCAGTATTTT; CDR3 protein: CASSSLAPSTDTQYF
V gene: TRBV14; clone size: -; D gene: -; J gene: TRBJ1-1; CDR3 DNA: TGTGCCAGCAGCCAAGATGGAGGGTTCCGGGAAGCTTTCTTT; CDR3 protein: CASSQDGGFREAFF
V gene: TRBV30; clone size: -; D gene: TRBD1; J gene: TRBJ2-7; CDR3 DNA: TGTGCCTGGAGTTATCCCTCGGACAGGTTCCACGAGCAGTACTTC; CDR3 protein: CAWSYPSDRFHEQYF
V gene: TRBV30; clone size: -; D gene: -; J gene: TRBJ1-5; CDR3 DNA: TGTGCCTTTGCCCCAGATAGCAATCAGCCCCAGCATTTT; CDR3 protein: CAFAPDSNQPQHF
V gene: TRBV5-4; clone size: -; D gene: TRBD2; J gene: TRBJ2-7; CDR3 DNA: TGTGCCAGCAGCTTACAGGGACTAGCGGAAGAGCAGTACTTC; CDR3 protein: CASSLQGLAEEQYF
V gene: TRBV27; clone size: -; D gene: -; J gene: TRBJ2-3; CDR3 DNA: TGTGCCAGCAGTTTATCATACAGGGCCGGAGATACGCAGTATTTT; CDR3 protein: CASSLSYRAGDTQYF
V gene: TRBV7-2; clone size: few; D gene: -; J gene: TRBJ1-5; CDR3 DNA: TGTGCCAGCAGCCCTTATTATAGCAATCAGCCCCAGCATTTT; CDR3 protein: CASSPYYSNQPQHF
V gene: TRBV7-9; clone size: -; D gene: TRBD1; J gene: TRBJ1-6; CDR3 DNA: TGTGCCAGCAGCGCCGGGACAGAATTATTCACGGCCCTCCACTTT; CDR3 protein: CASSAGTELFTALHF
V gene: TRBV10-3; clone size: -; D gene: TRBD1; J gene: TRBJ1-2; CDR3 DNA: TGTGCCATCAGTGAAGGTGGACAGGGGGCGCGGGCCTATGGCTACACCTTC; CDR3 protein: CAISEGGQGARAYGYTF
V gene: TRBV12-5; clone size: few; D gene: -; J gene: TRBJ2-7; CDR3 DNA: TGTGCTAGTGGTTTGTACACCGAGCAGTACTTC; CDR3 protein: CASGLYTEQYF
V gene: TRBV7-2; clone size: few; D gene: -; J gene: TRBJ1-2; CDR3 DNA: TGTGCCAGCAGCTTAGCCCCCGGACAGAACTATGGCTACACCTTC; CDR3 protein: CASSLAPGQNYGYTF
V gene: TRBV6-5; clone size: few; D gene: -; J gene: TRBJ1-6; CDR3 DNA: TGTGCCAGCAGTTACTCGGCCACTACATGGTCACCCCTCCACTTT; CDR3 protein: CASSYSATTWSPLHF
V gene: TRBV12-5; clone size: few; D gene: -; J gene: TRBJ1-5; CDR3 DNA: TGTGCTAGTGGTTTCCCCGGGAAGGGCGATCAGCCCCAGCATTTT; CDR3 protein: CASGFPGKGDQPQHF
V gene: TRBV30; clone size: -; D gene: TRBD2; J gene: TRBJ2-4; CDR3 DNA: TGTGCCTTCGCGGTGACTAGCGGGGCCATCACGGCCAAAAACATTCAGTACTTC; CDR3 protein: CAFAVTSGAITAKNIQYF
V gene: TRBV29-1; clone size: once; D gene: -; J gene: TRBJ1-1; CDR3 DNA: TGCAGCGTTGAAAAAGGGGCCGCGAAGCAGCCTGAAGCTTTCTTT; CDR3 protein: CSVEKGAAKQPEAFF
V gene: TRBV6-5; clone size: -; D gene: -; J gene: TRBJ2-3; CDR3 DNA: TGTGCCAGCAGTCCGAGTGGGCAGGCAGATACGCAGTATTTT; CDR3 protein: CASSPSGQADTQYF
V gene: TRBV29-1; clone size: few; D gene: -; J gene: TRBJ1-1; CDR3 DNA: TGCAGCGTTGAAAGGTCCGGACAGACGAACACTGAAGCTTTCTTT; CDR3 protein: CSVERSGQTNTEAFF
V gene: TRBV5-1; clone size: -; D gene: TRBD1; J gene: TRBJ2-5; CDR3 DNA: TGCGCCAGCAGATTATCGGGACAGACACAAGAGATCCAGTACTTC; CDR3 protein: CASRLSGQTQEIQYF